The T cell receptor (beta chain) described here comes from a study of blood T cell repertoires in COVID-19. Study-level background: T cells, B-cell-depleted T cells, or PBMCs provided the cDNA or gDNA that served as material.

Original processing notes: Reference gene primers were amplified, and this amplification served to estimate nucleated cell counts. Using immunoSEQ multiplex PCR, the repertoire was profiled, and TCRdb retains in-frame clones only, with some absent. V, J and clone size reflect that table, while D and trimming were determined from the DNA. The sample lists just over 60,000 clones; roughly four fifths were seen once. Germline loops: CDR1 KGHSH, CDR2 LQKENI. The CDR3 spans 16 residues. V lost 0 bases to trimming and J lost 8 bases; unmatched junction nucleotides: 10. The rearrangement uses TRBV18 and TRBJ2-1; TRBD2 aligns across 7 bases. The sequenced sample was peripheral blood. The receptor's source is a man aged 60 to 69 with acute or convalescent COVID-19. CDR3: CASSPPAGRVLDEQFF. CDR3 in DNA: TGTGCCAGCTCACCACCAGCGGGGAGGGTCCTAGATGAGCAGTTCTTC.